Below, 32 T cell receptor beta chains from the same sample are listed, as sequenced in a study of T cells in women clearing cervical HPV infection. TCRdb keeps only in-frame clones here, not all; method: immunoSEQ multiplex PCR. Its table lists approximately 31,000 clones. Sequenced: blood buffy coat. Receptor source: a woman between 18 and 70 years old with a cervical HPV16 infection that either progressed to CIN3+ or cleared (not recorded which).

Details on this clone: The CDR3 end is not reached by the read, which stops 3 residues before it; the germline J gene fills it in. This chain connects TRBV4-1 to TRBJ2-2; D possibly corresponds to TRBD2 (5 bases). The CDR3 is made up of 15 amino acids. Looked up from germline, CDR1 is MGHRA and CDR2 is YSYEKL. CDR3 DNA, as far as it was read: TGCGCCAGCAGCCACGCGGGCTCCTTAAATGAAAAG. Translating it yields CASSHAGSLNEK. The full CDR3 protein is CASSHAGSLNEKLFF.

For this clone: The CDR3 goes on 3 residues after the read ends, and that part is filled in from the germline J gene. V and J are TRBV5-6 and TRBJ1-6; D unresolved. With 2 bases removed from V and 7 bases from J, the gap between germline ends came to 10 bases. The CDR3 covers 14 residues. The germline V gene has CDR1 SGHDT and CDR2 YYEEEE. The sequenced CDR3 bases are TGTGCCAGCAGCTTTCGGCAGGTGAATTCACCC. Its protein product is CASSFRQVNSP. In full, the CDR3 reads CASSFRQVNSPLHF.

The sequenced part of the CDR3 DNA is TGTGCCAGCAGCTTAGGTGGCGAAAGGGGTGGT. Its protein product is CASSLGGERGG. The complete CDR3 sequence is CASSLGGERGGQYF. The rearrangement links TRBV7-6 to TRBJ2-4, with a tentative D call TRBD1 (5 bases). With the read ending 3 residues before the CDR3 end, the germline J gene is used to fill in that end. Germline V lookup: CDR1 SGHVS, CDR2 FNYEAQ. The CDR3 runs 14 residues.

For this clone: The read terminates 3 residues before the CDR3 end, so the remaining end is supplied by the germline J gene. The genes are TRBV7-2 and TRBJ2-1; perhaps TRBD1 as D (5 bases). The CDR3 extends over 18 amino acids. V lost 0 bases to trimming and J lost 6 bases, with 21 bases between them. The germline gives CDR1 SGHTA, CDR2 FQGNSA. CDR3 DNA (partial): TGTGCCAGCAGCTTAGCGGCCCTCCAGGGTTTATGGGGCAATGAG. It encodes CASSLAALQGLWGNE. The complete CDR3 reads CASSLAALQGLWGNEQFF.

Concerning this clone itself: With the read ending 3 residues before the CDR3 end, the germline J gene is used to fill in that end. The chain carries TRBV9 and TRBJ2-1; D remains ambiguous. CDR1 SGDLS and CDR2 YYNGEE come from the germline V gene. V lost 2 bases, J lost 5 bases, and 5 bases lay in between. The CDR3 extends over 12 amino acids. The part of the CDR3 DNA that was read is TGTGCCAGCAGCGTGAAGGACAATGAG. It codes for CASSVKDNE. The entire CDR3 reads CASSVKDNEQFF.

Concerning this clone: The read stops 3 residues short of the end of the CDR3; the missing end is completed from the germline J gene. The genes are TRBV5-1 and TRBJ2-4, with D possibly matching TRBD1 (6 bases). CDR1 and CDR2 from the germline V gene are SGHRS and YFSETQ. The CDR3 extends over 15 amino acids. Between the trimmed V and J ends, which lost 0 bases and 3 bases, there was a span of 10 bases. The sequenced part of the CDR3 DNA is TGCGCCAGCAGCTTGGCCACAGGGTTCAAAAACATT. Its translation: CASSLATGFKNI. The complete CDR3 reads CASSLATGFKNIQYF.

On this clone itself: The read terminates 3 residues ahead of where the CDR3 ends, so the germline J gene completes it. The chain couples TRBV18 to TRBJ2-7; the match to TRBD2 covers 8 bases. The CDR3 totals 16 residues. The ends lost 0 bases at V and 0 bases at J; junction bases unmatched: 4. CDR1 is KGHSH, CDR2 LQKENI, per germline. CDR3 sequence reads: CASSPPGGGRSYEQYF. CDR3 DNA, as far as it was read: TGTGCCAGCTCACCACCGGGCGGGGGGCGCTCCTACGAG.

Remarks on this clone: The CDR3 end falls 3 residues outside the read, so it is completed with the germline J gene. The gene calls are TRBV5-1 and TRBJ2-3; tentative D call: TRBD2 (6 bases). Per germline, CDR1 SGHRS and CDR2 YFSETQ. V lost 4 bases and J 0 bases, leaving 12 bases between the germline ends. This CDR3 region has 15 residues. The CDR3 sequence: CASSTGLTSTDTQYF. Partial CDR3 DNA: TGCGCCAGCAGCACGGGACTTACTAGCACAGATACG.

Note on this clone: The CDR3 extends 3 residues past the end of the read, so its final part is completed from the germline J gene. The rearrangement uses TRBV2 and TRBJ2-7; 7 positions match TRBD1. There are 15 residues in the CDR3. The V gene end was trimmed by 4 bases and the J gene end by 2 bases; junction bases not matched to a gene: 8. Germline V gene data show CDR1 as SNHLY and CDR2 as FYNNEI. CDR3 DNA (partial): TGTGCCAGCAGTGCCCTGGGACAGTTAACCTACGAG. Amino acid sequence: CASSALGQLTYE. In full, the CDR3 reads CASSALGQLTYEQYF.

Of note for this clone: The read ends 3 residues shy of where the CDR3 ends; the end is completed using the germline J gene. This chain uses TRBV29-1 with TRBJ1-2, with TRBD1 identical over 11 bases. J gave up 7 bases and V 3 bases, and 4 bases lay outside the gene matches. The germline V gene encodes CDR1 SQVTM and CDR2 ANQGSEA. This CDR3 region has 13 residues. Partial CDR3 DNA: TGCAGCGTTGAGGACAGGGGGCGTTTTGGC. Translating gives CSVEDRGRFG. The whole CDR3 reads CSVEDRGRFGYTF.

Concerning this clone: The read is 3 residues too short to cover the CDR3 end, so that end is filled in from the germline J gene. The chain has TRBV7-3 and TRBJ1-2; D perhaps matches TRBD1 (5 bases). This CDR3 is 16 amino acids long. Germline CDR1 SGHTA, CDR2 FQGTGA. The sequenced part of the CDR3 DNA is TGTGCCAGCAGCTTAGTTGGTAGCGGGACCTACAATGAC. Residues: CASSLVGSGTYND. The CDR3 in its entirety is CASSLVGSGTYNDYTF.

For this clone: The read comes to an end 3 residues before the CDR3 does, leaving the germline J gene to fill in the end. The chain uses TRBV20-1 and TRBJ2-3; 9 bases are shared with TRBD2. The CDR3 spans 18 residues. The V and J ends lost 1 base and 2 bases, in that order; junction bases with no gene match: 13. The germline gives CDR1 DFQATT, CDR2 SNEGSKA (reference sequence). CDR3 residues: CSARGSAGAGGLTDTQYF. The CDR3 bases that were read are TGCAGTGCTAGAGGCTCGGCGGGAGCGGGGGGACTCACAGATACG.

Remarks on this clone: The read falls 3 residues short of the CDR3 end, and the missing part is taken from the germline J gene. The chain links TRBV7-6 to TRBJ2-3; D possibly corresponds to TRBD1 (6 bases). The CDR3 sequence is 16 residues long. Germline loops: CDR1 SGHVS, CDR2 FNYEAQ. The sequenced CDR3 bases are TGTGCCAGCAGCTTAGACACCCCCCCCCAGGGGACGGCG. It codes for CASSLDTPPQGTA. The full CDR3 protein is CASSLDTPPQGTAQYF.

The CDR3 reads CASSGTGWYGYTF. CDR3 DNA (partial): TGTGCCAGCAGTGGGACAGGGTGGTATGGC. V usage is TRBV12-3 or TRBV12-4 and J usage is TRBJ1-2, with TRBD1 identical over 9 bases. With the read ending 3 residues before the CDR3 end, the germline J gene is used to fill in that end. V shed 5 bases, J shed 5 bases, and the junction held 3 bases outside the gene matches. The CDR3 length is 13 residues.

Of note for this clone: The read terminates 3 residues before the CDR3 end, so the remaining end is supplied by the germline J gene. The chain recombines TRBV5-1 with TRBJ1-1; D not resolved. The ends were cut back, 4 bases at V and 4 bases at J, with 14 bases in the middle. CDR1 and CDR2 from the germline V gene are SGHRS and YFSETQ. The CDR3 has 14 residues. CDR3 loop: CASSGQVTTTEAFF. CDR3 DNA, as far as it was read: TGCGCCAGCAGCGGGCAGGTTACCACCACTGAA.

In regard to this clone: The sequence runs out 3 residues before the end of the CDR3; the remainder is reconstructed from the germline J gene. The chain is built from TRBV20-1 and TRBJ1-2, with D possibly matching TRBD1 (6 bases). V was pared by 1 base and J by 4 bases, with 16 bases between. The CDR3 spans 15 residues. Germline V lookup: CDR1 DFQATT, CDR2 SNEGSKA (reference sequence). The CDR3 region is CSARVKGQKAYGYTF. The CDR3 bases that were read are TGCAGTGCTAGAGTCAAGGGACAAAAAGCCTATGGC.

A remark on this clone: The read stops 3 residues short of the end of the CDR3; the missing end is completed from the germline J gene. V gene TRBV20-1 combines with J gene TRBJ2-3; 7 bases map to TRBD1. CDR3 size: 14 residues. The germline V gene has CDR1 DFQATT and CDR2 SNEGSKA (reference sequence). The part of the CDR3 DNA that was read is TGCAGTGCTAGAGATGGGACAGTCCAAGAGACG. It is translated as CSARDGTVQET. The CDR3 in full is CSARDGTVQETQYF.

On this clone itself: The read comes to an end 3 residues before the CDR3 does, leaving the germline J gene to fill in the end. The V call is TRBV20-1, the J call TRBJ1-2; D is possibly TRBD1 (5 bases). Trimming pared 3 bases from V and 2 bases from J, leaving 10 bases between. There are 13 residues in the CDR3. Per germline, CDR1 DFQATT and CDR2 SNEGSKA (reference sequence). The sequenced CDR3 bases are TGCAGTGCTAGTGGGGGGACCAACTATGGC. Translating it yields CSASGGTNYG. The CDR3, in full, reads CSASGGTNYGYTF.

On this clone itself: The CDR3 end falls 3 residues outside the read, so it is completed with the germline J gene. The rearrangement joins TRBV7-9 to TRBJ1-2; D gene ambiguous. CDR3 length: 13 amino acids. Germline V gives CDR1 SEHNR, CDR2 FQNEAQ (reference sequence). CDR3 DNA, as far as it was read: TGTGCCAGCAGCCATTTAGCCTTGGCCGAC. This gives the protein CASSHLALAD. Given in full, the CDR3 is CASSHLALADYTF.

Regarding this clone: From the germline J gene comes the end of the CDR3, since the read stops 3 residues before it. The V and J genes are TRBV19 and TRBJ2-2; TRBD1 might be the D (6 bases). The CDR3 runs 14 residues. Germline CDR1 is LNHDA and CDR2 is SQIVND (reference sequence). CDR3 bases read: TGTGCCAGTACCACCCTCGGGACATTCGAAAAG. It is translated as CASTTLGTFEK. The CDR3 as a whole reads CASTTLGTFEKLFF.

Concerning this clone itself: The read falls 3 residues short of the CDR3 end, and the missing part is taken from the germline J gene. The rearrangement joins TRBV19 to TRBJ2-4; D is unresolved. The V gene's germline CDR1 is LNHDA and CDR2 SQIVND (reference sequence). This CDR3 comprises 14 residues. The CDR3: CASSRFDTEKGQYF. The DNA read from the CDR3 is TGTGCCAGTAGCAGATTTGACACGGAGAAGGGT.

CDR3: CASSIPGQGHEQYF. The DNA read from the CDR3 is TGTGCCAGCTCAATACCGGGACAGGGCCACGAG. The chain combines TRBV18 with TRBJ2-7; TRBD1 aligns across 9 bases. The sequence runs out 3 residues before the end of the CDR3; the remainder is reconstructed from the germline J gene. CDR3 size: 14 residues. Germline V gene lookup returns CDR1 KGHSH and CDR2 LQKENI. The V and J ends lost 5 bases and 5 bases, in that order; junction bases with no gene match: 7.

Details on this clone: The CDR3 end lies 3 residues beyond the end of the read and is filled in from the germline J gene. This chain uses TRBV13 with TRBJ1-5; a possible D gene is TRBD1 (6 bases). V was clipped by 3 bases and J by 3 bases, with 9 bases between them. This CDR3 is 14 amino acids long. Per germline, CDR1 PRHDT and CDR2 FYEKMQ (reference sequence). Incomplete CDR3 DNA: TGTGCCAGCAGCTTCCGGGGGGCCAATCAGCCC. Protein: CASSFRGANQP. The CDR3 reads in full as CASSFRGANQPQHF. Together with reference TRBV13 and TRBJ1-5, the CDR3 gives the full variable domain: AAGVIQSPRHLIKEKRETATLKCYPIPRHDTVYWYQQGPGQDPQFLISFYEKMQSDKGSIPDRFSAQQFSDYHSELNMSSLELGDSALYFCASSFRGANQPQHFGDGTRLSIL.

As for this clone: The CDR3 is cut off 3 residues early in the read; its end comes from the germline J gene. The V gene is TRBV18, the J gene TRBJ1-2; D might be TRBD1 (6 bases). CDR1 and CDR2 (germline): KGHSH, LQKENI. The CDR3 extends over 16 amino acids. CDR3 DNA, as far as it was read: TGTGCCAGCTCCCGGGGCCTAAACAGGGCCGAAATGGGC. Residues: CASSRGLNRAEMG. The CDR3 as a whole reads CASSRGLNRAEMGYTF.

The DNA read from the CDR3 is TGTGCCAGCAGCTTTCACCAGGACACTGAA. This codes for CASSFHQDTE. From start to end, the CDR3 is CASSFHQDTEAFF. J is TRBJ1-1 and V is TRBV7-9; D is undetermined. Coverage ceases 3 residues before the CDR3 finishes, and the germline J gene fills in the end. The CDR3 spans 13 residues. Trimming removed 3 bases at V and 3 bases at J, with 8 bases between. Per the germline V gene, CDR1 is SEHNR and CDR2 is FQNEAQ (reference sequence).

Concerning this clone itself: The read ends 3 residues early relative to the CDR3; the germline J gene fills the gap. The chain has TRBV20-1 and TRBJ2-7; TRBD2 might be the D (6 bases). CDR1 is DFQATT, CDR2 SNEGSKA, per germline (reference sequence). Trimming removed 0 bases at V and 3 bases at J, with 15 bases between. The CDR3 consists of 15 residues. CDR3: CSAREYRDFDYEQYF. The sequenced CDR3 bases are TGCAGTGCTAGAGAGTACCGGGACTTTGACTACGAG.

Of note for this clone: The junction departs from germline at one end; a sequencing error may be responsible. The CDR3 is cut off 3 residues early in the read; its end comes from the germline J gene. This specimen includes other DNA sequences encoding the same CDR3. This sequence joins TRBV2 and TRBJ1-3; D call uncertain. Germline loops: CDR1 SNHLY, CDR2 FYNNEI. The length of the CDR3 is 18 residues. CDR3 sequence reads: CASSHKRALGISGNTIYF. The DNA read from the CDR3 is TGTGCCAGCAGCCATAAAAGGGCCCTGGGCATATCTGGAAACACG. Supplemented by reference TRBV2 and TRBJ1-3, the full variable domain reads EPEVTQTPSHQVTQMGQEVILRCVPISNHLYFYWYRQILGQKVEFLVSFYNNEISEKSEIFDDQFSVERPDGSNFTLKIRSTKLEDSAMYFCASSHKRALGISGNTIYFGEGSWLTVV.

The CDR3 loop reads CASSLGGTASATQYF. Partial CDR3 DNA: TGTGCCAGCAGCTTGGGGGGGACTGCATCGGCCACG. This chain joins TRBV5-4 and TRBJ2-3, with D perhaps matching TRBD2 (6 bases). Read coverage stops 3 residues before the CDR3 terminus; the germline J gene supplies the remainder. The germline CDR1 and CDR2 sequences are SGHNT and YYREEE (reference sequence). The length of the CDR3 is 15 residues.

With respect to this clone: The DNA ends 3 residues before the CDR3 does, and the rest of the CDR3 is filled in from the germline J gene. The chain joins TRBV11-2 to TRBJ2-3; D may be TRBD2 (6 bases). V gave up 2 bases and J gave up 0 bases, with 9 bases separating them. Germline CDR1 and CDR2: SGHAT and FQNNGV. The CDR3 is 15 amino acids. CDR3: CASSLSGSSTDTQYF. CDR3 DNA (partial): TGTGCCAGCAGCTTAAGCGGGTCTAGCACAGATACG.

Comment on this clone: The read stops 3 residues short of the end of the CDR3; the missing end is completed from the germline J gene. This sequence joins TRBV7-9 and TRBJ2-7; D not resolved. CDR1 is SEHNR, CDR2 FQNEAQ, per germline (reference sequence). The CDR3 length is 14 residues. The V gene lost 1 base and the J gene lost 2 bases, with 9 bases spanning the gap. CDR3 DNA (partial): TGTGCCAGCAGCTTAGTAGTGACACCCTACGAG. Translated: CASSLVVTPYE. The CDR3 reads in full as CASSLVVTPYEQYF.

Worth noting for this clone: The read ends 3 residues before the CDR3 terminus; that terminus is restored from the germline J gene. V and J are TRBV4-1 and TRBJ1-4; D is perhaps TRBD1 (5 bases). The CDR3 has 13 amino acids. The V end lost 4 bases, the J end lost 7 bases, and 10 bases lay between the germline ends. The germline V gene has CDR1 MGHRA and CDR2 YSYEKL. The CDR3 sequence: CASSRWRGEKLFF. CDR3 DNA (partial): TGCGCCAGCAGCCGATGGAGGGGTGAAAAA.

As to this clone: The read ends 3 residues before the CDR3 terminus; that terminus is restored from the germline J gene. The V call is TRBV20-1, the J call TRBJ2-2; TRBD2 agrees at 11 bases. Germline V lookup: CDR1 DFQATT, CDR2 SNEGSKA (reference sequence). With V trimmed by 6 bases and J by 4 bases, 10 bases remained unmatched. The CDR3 is 16 residues long. The DNA read from the CDR3 is TGCAGTGCACCCATAGCGGGGGGGCGCGGCACCGGGGAG. Translation: CSAPIAGGRGTGE. In full, the CDR3 is CSAPIAGGRGTGELFF.